The source of this T cell receptor (beta chain) is a study of human T cells and chemical hapten exposure (dated by TCRdb to the early 2020s). In the study overall: Libraries were pooled for sequencing, and per-sample TCR yields varied mainly because of small differences in library volumes within the pool. This study followed changes in the peripheral blood TCR repertoire in vivo during primary and secondary sensitization of alopecia patients to the hapten diphenylcyclopropenone (DPC). Each blood RNA sample was used to sequence both TCR alpha and TCR beta chains.

Receptor libraries were prepared by RACE. Sequencing took place on a NextSeq 500. Library preparation attached unique molecular identifiers to individual cDNA molecules for quantitative, reproducible TCR counting. The original methods were these. A median of approximately 96,000 TCRs per sample was observed, with a range of about 23,224 to 690,600. V, J and CDR3 annotation of the TCR reads was performed with the Decombinator software suite. To make PS versus PT1 abundance plots, every sample was subsampled to the same number of TCRs (28,000). Expanded TCRs were defined as absent before sensitization and observed at least eight times at the 2-week time point. In TCRdb, the public reads were trimmed at Q25 with fastp and aligned with MiXCR, with productive beta chains retained. Each CDR3 protein gets just one entry, which takes the most common genes and DNA from the rows behind it. TCRdb's processing, not the study's, gives the V and J calls here. The sample yields about 80,000 distinct CDR3 sequences; approximately 8.1% were counted once. The ten biggest clones cover 1.5% to 2% of the sample.

The CDR3 has 19 amino acids, counting the end cysteine and phenylalanine. Only the CDR3 part of the read is kept: 57 bases, read in frame from the first base. V is pruned by 2 bases and J by 0 bases, leaving 12 bases of the junction without a gene match. The germline V gene (reference sequence) sets CDR1 to SGHKS and CDR2 to YYEKEE. Worth noting for this clonotype: The antigen this receptor binds is unknown. One base away lies a much larger clone, so this may be a sequencing read error.

Interpreted using the paper, the time point label stands for: healthy volunteer bleed at 6 weeks. Total RNA was extracted from unfractionated whole blood collected in Tempus Blood RNA tubes. Five healthy volunteers acted as controls for TCR sequencing and had blood drawn at day 0, 2 weeks and 6 weeks. Overall study outcomes, separate from this receptor: After repeated subsampling, changes were observed in the strength of the expansion versus patch-test correlation and in the threshold at which the correlation became significant. The number of TCRs above 1 in 1000 frequency did not change with DPC sensitization; there was no evidence of global repertoire structure alterations.

This sequence uses TRBV5-5 and TRBJ1-5; TRBD1 lines up with 9 middle nucleotides. The clonotype was recovered from a female donor in good health. Some clones in this sample may be carry-over from other donors' samples. The sequencing input was whole blood. The DNA is TGTGCCAGCAGCTTCTTGTTGCGACAGGGGGGTGGTAGCAATCAGCCCCAGCATTTT. Its product reads: CASSFLLRQGGGSNQPQHF.